The rows below give T cell receptor beta chains drawn from one sample of a study of identical twins. Using its own MiXCR run on the 5' RACE reads, TCRdb lists one record per CDR3 protein. The sample lists fewer than 250,000 distinct CDR3 sequences; around 7% were seen once. These data are also associated with another study on yellow fever vaccine responses in identical twins.

The sample taken for sequencing was memory (CD45RO+) T cells sorted from blood. These receptors were collected from a young woman in good health. The CDR3 runs from the conserved cysteine through the conserved F or W. Fields, in order: V gene, J gene, clone size, D gene, CDR3 DNA, CDR3 protein. The D gene is left open where the match is weak. A clone size is listed for some rows: how often the clone was seen (once, few, many), or a class if it is expanded.

TRBV29-1	TRBJ2-5	many	NA	TGCAGCGCATCCGGGGTCTCACGGGAGACCCAGTACTTC	CSASGVSRETQYF
TRBV20-1	TRBJ2-3	few	TRBD2	TGCAGTGCTGTCCGACTAGCGGGAGTCGATACGCAGTATTTT	CSAVRLAGVDTQYF
TRBV11-2	TRBJ1-6	many	NA	TGTGCCAGCAGCTTCGATCCCTATAATTCACCCCTCCACTTT	CASSFDPYNSPLHF
TRBV28	TRBJ2-1	many	TRBD2	TGTGCCAGCAGTCCAAAACTAGCGGGAGGAGGTAGGGAGCAGTTCTTC	CASSPKLAGGGREQFF
TRBV6-1	TRBJ1-1	NA	NA	TGTGCCAGCAGGGAACGGGTGGGAACGAGCTCTGAAGCTTTCTTT	CASRERVGTSSEAFF
TRBV7-3	TRBJ2-3	few	NA	TGTGCCAGCAGCTTAATCGGGGGAAACTCAGATACGCAGTATTTT	CASSLIGGNSDTQYF
TRBV12-3/TRBV12-4	TRBJ1-2	many	NA	TGTGCCAGCAGTTTAGGACAGTCCTATGGCTACACCTTC	CASSLGQSYGYTF
TRBV14	TRBJ1-1	many	NA	TGTGCCAGCAGCCAAGAGGGGGTACGGGCTTTCTTT	CASSQEGVRAFF
TRBV10-3	TRBJ2-7	few	TRBD2	TGTGCCATCAGTGGTGGGACTAGCGGGAGTGACACCTACGAGCAGTACTTC	CAISGGTSGSDTYEQYF
TRBV18	TRBJ2-1	few	TRBD2	TGTGCCAGCTCACCACTGCTAGCGGGAGTTTCCGATGAGCAGTTCTTC	CASSPLLAGVSDEQFF
TRBV12-3/TRBV12-4	TRBJ1-1	NA	NA	TGTGCCAGCAGTTCCGGACAGACTATGAACACTGAAGCTTTCTTT	CASSSGQTMNTEAFF
TRBV20-1	TRBJ2-7	many	TRBD2	TGCAGTGCATTAGGCCGGGAGCGGGATAGGGAGCAGTACTTC	CSALGRERDREQYF
TRBV12-3/TRBV12-4	TRBJ1-2	NA	TRBD1	TGTGCCAGCATCCTCGGTTCAGGGGGAAATGGCTACACCTTC	CASILGSGGNGYTF
TRBV3-1	TRBJ1-2	NA	NA	TGTGCCAGCAGCCTAGGACAGATGGGAGGCTACACCTTC	CASSLGQMGGYTF
TRBV7-7	TRBJ2-5	few	NA	TGTGCCAGCAGCTTAAACAGGGTTGTTATGGGGGAAGAGACCCAGTACTTC	CASSLNRVVMGEETQYF
TRBV11-3	TRBJ2-3	NA	NA	TGTGCCAGCAGCCCCGGGGGTTCTCGTGGAGATACGCAGTATTTT	CASSPGGSRGDTQYF
TRBV15	TRBJ2-2	NA	TRBD2	TGTGCCACCAGCAGAGATGGACTAGCGGGGGCCCAGGGGTCCGGGGAGCTGTTTTTT	CATSRDGLAGAQGSGELFF
TRBV11-2	TRBJ2-3	few	NA	TGTGCCAGCAGCTTAGGGGACTGGTACACAGATACGCAGTATTTT	CASSLGDWYTDTQYF
TRBV7-7	TRBJ1-1	NA	NA	TGTACCAGCTGCTTAGCGGTGAGAGGGGGAATCTTGAGGAACACTGAAGCTTTCTTT	CTSCLAVRGGILRNTEAFF
TRBV28	TRBJ2-2	many	TRBD2	TGTGCCAGCAGTTTAGGGACTAGCGACACCGGGGAGCTGTTTTTT	CASSLGTSDTGELFF
TRBV12-3/TRBV12-4	TRBJ2-1	NA	NA	TGTGCCAGCAGCCTAGGGGGTAGTGGGAGACGTGGAGCCAATGAGCAGTTCTTC	CASSLGGSGRRGANEQFF
TRBV6-1	TRBJ1-5	NA	NA	TGTGCCAGCAGTGACTGGGTAAGCAATCAGCCCCAGCATTTT	CASSDWVSNQPQHF
TRBV6-4	TRBJ2-1	many	TRBD2	TGTGCCAGCAGCGGGCTAGCGGGAGCCCACAATGAGCAGTTCTTC	CASSGLAGAHNEQFF
TRBV11-2	TRBJ2-2	few	NA	TGTGCCAGCAGCTCCGGGAAATCCATGGGACACAACACCGGGGAGCTGTTTTTT	CASSSGKSMGHNTGELFF
TRBV7-9	TRBJ2-7	NA	NA	TGTGCCAGCAGCTTAGGAGGGGGGGGCAGGATAAGAAACGAGCAGTACTTC	CASSLGGGGRIRNEQYF
TRBV19	TRBJ2-7	many	NA	TGTGCCAGTAGTCCCCTGACCTCGGACGTCTCCTACGAGCAGTACTTC	CASSPLTSDVSYEQYF
TRBV12-3/TRBV12-4	TRBJ1-2	many	TRBD1	TGTGCCAGCAGTCTCCGACAGGGTGGGTATGGCTACACCTTC	CASSLRQGGYGYTF
TRBV7-9	TRBJ2-3	NA	TRBD1	TGTGCCAGCAGCAGGACAGGGAACACCCGCACAGATACGCAGTATTTT	CASSRTGNTRTDTQYF
TRBV20-1	TRBJ2-7	many	TRBD2	TGCAGTGTCCGCCGGACTAGCGGGAGTTCCTACGAGCAGTACTTC	CSVRRTSGSSYEQYF
TRBV11-3	TRBJ2-5	few	TRBD1	TGTGCCAGCAGTATATCCGTCGGACAGGGGAGTCGAGAGACCCAGTACTTC	CASSISVGQGSRETQYF
TRBV7-2	TRBJ2-1	many	NA	TGTGCCAGCAGAACTTCAGGGGATATTGTCAATGAGCAGTTCTTC	CASRTSGDIVNEQFF
TRBV7-9	TRBJ2-7	few	TRBD2	TGTGCCAGCAGCTTTGGGACTAGCGGCTTTGACGGGCAGTACTTC	CASSFGTSGFDGQYF
TRBV5-1	TRBJ1-4	many	NA	TGCGCCAGCAGCTCTCAGGGTCCCCCTAATGAAAAACTGTTTTTT	CASSSQGPPNEKLFF
TRBV27	TRBJ2-1	many	NA	TGTGCCAGCAGTTTTCGACTACATACGGGGAATGAGCAGTTCTTC	CASSFRLHTGNEQFF
TRBV10-3	TRBJ2-3	NA	NA	TGTGCCATCAGTGAGTCCCGACAGACAGATACGCAGTATTTT	CAISESRQTDTQYF
TRBV7-3	TRBJ2-2	many	NA	TGTGCCAGCAGCTCTAAGAACACCGGGGAGCTGTTTTTT	CASSSKNTGELFF
TRBV27	TRBJ2-1	NA	NA	TGTGCCAGCAGCCAGGGGTGGGTTAATGAGCAGTTCTTC	CASSQGWVNEQFF
TRBV7-2	TRBJ2-6	many	NA	TGTGCCAGCAGCCCACGGAGCTCTGGGGCCAACGTCCTGACTTTC	CASSPRSSGANVLTF
TRBV11-2	TRBJ2-1	many	TRBD2	TGTGCCAGCAGCTTGATAGCGGGGGGTACAAACAATGAGCAGTTCTTC	CASSLIAGGTNNEQFF
TRBV18	TRBJ2-1	many	NA	TGTGCCAGCTCACCGACACGTGGGGGAGGCAATGAGCAGTTCTTC	CASSPTRGGGNEQFF
TRBV4-1	TRBJ1-1	many	TRBD1	TGCGCCAGCAGCCCGGGGGGAGCCAACAGGGGGCGAGACACTGAAGCTTTCTTT	CASSPGGANRGRDTEAFF
TRBV5-5	TRBJ2-3	many	NA	TGTGCCAGCAGCTTGGTGCAGGGTGCGGTAAGCACAGATACGCAGTATTTT	CASSLVQGAVSTDTQYF
TRBV27	TRBJ2-7	NA	TRBD1	TGTGCCAGCAGTAAGGACAGGGGGCGCGGGTACGAGCAGTACTTC	CASSKDRGRGYEQYF
TRBV21-1	TRBJ1-1	many	NA	TGTGCCAGCAGCAATGACCCCCGGACACCCGAAGGTGAAGCTTTCTTT	CASSNDPRTPEGEAFF
TRBV10-3	TRBJ2-3	many	NA	TGTGCCATCGGGGATTCGGATACGCAGTATTTT	CAIGDSDTQYF
TRBV3-1	TRBJ2-1	few	TRBD1	TGTGCCAGCAGCCAAGGGACAGGGACTTCCACTGGTAAGCAGTTCTTC	CASSQGTGTSTGKQFF
TRBV12-3/TRBV12-4	TRBJ1-1	few	NA	TGTGCCAGCAGTCTGTCTTATTCTGGGGGTGAAGCTTTCTTT	CASSLSYSGGEAFF
TRBV6-1	TRBJ1-2	few	NA	TGTGCCAGCAGTGACCTTGGGACATCGAGCCATGGCTACACCTTC	CASSDLGTSSHGYTF
TRBV27	TRBJ1-2	NA	TRBD1	TGTGCCAGCAGTTTTTCCGGGACAGGGGTGGGCTACACCTTC	CASSFSGTGVGYTF
TRBV11-1	TRBJ2-2	many	NA	TGTGCCAGCAGCAATATGAACACCGGGGAGCTGTTTTTT	CASSNMNTGELFF
TRBV6-1	TRBJ2-3	NA	NA	TGTGCCAGCAGTGAACCCTTCTCCACAGATACGCAGTATTTT	CASSEPFSTDTQYF
TRBV11-3	TRBJ2-2	NA	TRBD1	TGTGCCAGCAGCTTAAGGTCGGGACAGGGGGTCGGCGGGGAGCTGTTTTTT	CASSLRSGQGVGGELFF
TRBV6-1	TRBJ2-7	many	NA	TGTGCCAGCAATAAGATCTCGCGGGGCTCCTACGAGCAGTACTTC	CASNKISRGSYEQYF
TRBV7-7	TRBJ2-1	many	NA	TGTGCCAGCAGCTTAGGGGTCCAGGGGAACAATGAGCAGTTCTTC	CASSLGVQGNNEQFF
TRBV28	TRBJ2-3	few	TRBD2	TGTGCCGCGGGGGGGCGGACCCGGAAGGATACGCAGTATTTT	CAAGGRTRKDTQYF
TRBV20-1	TRBJ1-2	few	NA	TGCAGTGCTACCTTGGGCTATGGCTACACCTTC	CSATLGYGYTF
TRBV7-8	TRBJ2-2	few	TRBD2	TGTGCCAGCAGCCTACTAGCGGGAGGGCCGCGTGGCGGGGAGCTGTTTTTT	CASSLLAGGPRGGELFF
TRBV29-1	TRBJ2-7	many	NA	TGCAGCGCCATCAGACAGGACTCCTACGAGCAGTACTTC	CSAIRQDSYEQYF
TRBV5-6	TRBJ1-1	few	NA	TGTGCCAGCAGCTTTTGGCTCGGGAACACTGAAGCTTTCTTT	CASSFWLGNTEAFF
TRBV7-9	TRBJ2-2	NA	NA	TGTGCCAGCAGCTCTCACTCAGCGGGCGGGGAGCTGTTTTTT	CASSSHSAGGELFF